This record concerns one T cell receptor beta chain sequence. No antigen is known for it. The data were taken from a study of cytomegalovirus exposure and HLA in healthy donors. For the study at large: Drawn from HLA-typed donors, around 85 million unique TCRs were held in an early data release. Out of 398 genotyped donors, about 80% belonged to the Caucasian-associated ancestry cluster. Whole-study results and caveats: Among TCR beta chains of equal frequency, HLA-associated ones were more clonally expanded in a later analysis. Likely technical artifact: a cluster of highly shared sequence variants.

Both 60 Vbeta primers and 13 Jbeta primers went into the PCR. Libraries were prepared by immunoSEQ multiplex PCR; TCRdb keeps only in-frame clonotypes and omits some of them. Of approximately 92,000 clones listed, roughly 70% were seen once; the top ten hold 2.5% to 3%. The CDR3 runs to 12 residues. The germline V and J ends were trimmed by 5 bases and 13 bases, with 15 bases remaining between them. Germline CDR1 is SGHDT and CDR2 is YYEEEE. This rearrangement joins TRBV5-6 to TRBJ1-4; D is unclear. The sequenced material came from PBMCs. The TCR originated in a man aged 45-65 years in good health and CMV-seronegative. The CDR3 DNA sequence: TGTGCCAGCAGACTAGGGTTGGGTACACTGTTTTTT. Residues: CASRLGLGTLFF. The entire variable domain, with the rest obtained from reference TRBV5-6 and TRBJ1-4, is as follows: DAGVTQSPTHLIKTRGQQVTLRCSPKSGHDTVSWYQQALGQGPQFIFQYYEEEERQRGNFPDRFSGHQFPNYSSELNVNALLLGDSALYLCASRLGLGTLFFGSGTQLSVL.